This T cell receptor (beta chain) stems from a study of blood T cell repertoires in COVID-19. For the study at large: There were acute and convalescent COVID-19 samples, and they came from the United States, Italy and Spain. T cells, B-cell-depleted T cells, or PBMCs provided the cDNA or gDNA that served as material.

This CDR3 region has 16 residues. Germline V CDR1 and CDR2: MNHEY, SVGEGT. The authors' processing: For nucleated cells, counts were estimated from reference gene primer amplification. The data were produced by immunoSEQ multiplex PCR, yet TCRdb's version contains in-frame clones alone and is incomplete. That table is the source of V, J and clone size, and D and trimming were worked out from the DNA. The data hold just over 250,000 clones, with 88% observed a single time. As regards this clone: An end of the junction differs from the germline gene, which may be a read error.

This receptor was taken from a man in his sixties who had recovered from COVID-19. V usage is TRBV6-2 or TRBV6-3 and J usage is TRBJ2-5, with 9 bases aligning to TRBD2. The specimen was peripheral blood. CDR3 sequence (DNA): TGTGCCAGCAGCAAACGTCCGGGACTAGCCCAAGAGGCCCAGTACTTC. Protein product: CASSKRPGLAQEAQYF.